The 32 T cell receptor beta chains below were found in one sample sequenced in a study of Tregs in tolerant kidney transplant recipients (dated by TCRdb to the late 2010s). The library was produced with the immunoSEQ multiplex PCR assay. Here the immuneACCESS table is served through TCRdb, limited to in-frame sequences with V and J called. Missing clones are a known gap in these copies; in checked studies unresolved V genes cover under half, and the rest lacks a known reason. The sample yields tens of thousands of clones; approximately 90% were counted once. Approximately 0.35% of the sample rests with the top ten. In light of the paper, this sample's time point label describes: blood sample drawn before combined kidney and bone marrow transplant. Source: Tregs from blood, taken before the transplant. The receptors were gathered from a human donor who received a combined kidney and bone marrow transplant.

This chain links TRBV28 with TRBJ2-5; weak D call: TRBD2 (6 bases). Trimming stripped 8 bases from V and 2 bases from J, with 12 bases between. Germline CDR1 is MDHEN and CDR2 is SYDVKM. This CDR3 comprises 13 residues. This CDR3 is CASSGGWQETQYF. The CDR3 coding sequence is TGTGCCAGCTCTGGAGGGTGGCAAGAGACCCAGTACTTC.

This chain connects TRBV4-3 to TRBJ1-6; TRBD1 might be the D (5 bases). CDR3 size: 16 residues. Germline assignment: CDR1 LGHNA and CDR2 YSLEER. Deletions cut 0 bases from V and 4 bases from J, with 10 bases between. The CDR3 protein is CASSQETGTYNSPLHF. The CDR3 coding sequence is TGCGCCAGCAGCCAAGAAACGGGGACTTATAATTCACCCCTCCACTTT.

The rearrangement joins TRBV10-2 to TRBJ2-7; D gene uncertain. Germline-derived CDR1 and CDR2 are WSHSY and SAAADI. The CDR3 runs 12 residues. The ends were cut back, 8 bases at V and 1 base at J, with 9 bases in the middle. CDR3 loop: CASSGLSYEQYF. CDR3 coding DNA: TGCGCCAGCTCCGGGTTATCCTACGAGCAGTACTTC.

The gene calls are TRBV2 and TRBJ2-1; D gene uncertain. The germline V gene has CDR1 SNHLY and CDR2 FYNNEI. V lost 1 base and J 0 bases, leaving 13 bases between the germline ends. The CDR3 is made up of 17 amino acids. The DNA for the CDR3 is TGTGCCAGCAGTGAAGAGAGTTCGAGCGCCTCCTACAATGAGCAGTTCTTC. Its protein is CASSEESSSASYNEQFF.

J is TRBJ2-1 and V is TRBV6-6, with D possibly TRBD2 on 5 matching bases. CDR3 length: 15 amino acids. Germline assignment: CDR1 MNHNY and CDR2 SVGAGI (reference sequence). Trimming took off 0 bases at V and 2 bases at J, with 8 bases between the two ends. The CDR3 protein is CASSYSKRAYNEQFF. CDR3 sequence (DNA): TGTGCCAGCAGTTACTCGAAGAGGGCCTACAATGAGCAGTTCTTC.

This sequence joins TRBV27 and TRBJ2-1, with 9 bases that match TRBD1. Trimming took 7 bases from V and 7 from J; bases not matched to a gene: 20. Germline-derived CDR1 and CDR2 are MNHEY and SMNVEV (reference sequence). The CDR3 is made up of 18 amino acids. CDR3 nucleotide sequence: TGTGCCAGCAAACGTGGACAGGGGAGCGGGGCACTAAGGAATGAGCAGTTCTTC. Its translation is CASKRGQGSGALRNEQFF.

J is TRBJ2-7 and V is TRBV7-2, with TRBD1 as a possible D gene (5 bases). Trimming shortened V by 5 bases and J by 1 base, and 15 bases separated the two germline ends. CDR1 and CDR2 from the germline V gene are SGHTA and FQGNSA. The CDR3 is 15 amino acids. CDR3 region: CASSLRTFRSYEQYF. The CDR3 DNA follows: TGTGCCAGCAGCCTCCGGACATTCCGATCCTACGAGCAGTACTTC.

The chain combines TRBV28 with TRBJ1-1; D gene ambiguous. This CDR3 spans 15 amino acids. Germline V CDR1 and CDR2: MDHEN, SYDVKM. Trimming took 8 bases from V and 2 from J, leaving 18 bases between them. The CDR3 loop reads CASQGVPGVNTEAFF. As DNA, the CDR3 is TGTGCCAGCCAAGGCGTACCGGGAGTTAACACTGAAGCTTTCTTT.

This clone was detected once. The gene calls are TRBV28 and TRBJ1-5, with 7 positions matching TRBD1. Trimming at V came to 1 base and at J to 7 bases, leaving 10 bases not matched to a gene. The CDR3 sequence is 16 residues long. The germline gives CDR1 MDHEN, CDR2 SYDVKM. CDR3 nucleotides: TGTGCCAGCAGTTTATCTTGGAGGGGGCGCTTCCAGCCCCAGCATTTT. Residues: CASSLSWRGRFQPQHF. The full variable domain, with the rest looked up from reference TRBV28 and TRBJ1-5, is DVKVTQSSRYLVKRTGEKVFLECVQDMDHENMFWYRQDPGLGLRLIYFSYDVKMKEKGDIPEGYSVSREKKERFSLILESASTNQTSMYLCASSLSWRGRFQPQHFGDGTRLSIL.

For the CDR3, the DNA is TGTGCCAGCAGCTTGCCTGGTCCCCGCTCTGGAAACACCATATATTTT. This codes for CASSLPGPRSGNTIYF. V and J are TRBV5-6 and TRBJ1-3; D is undetermined. The CDR3 totals 16 residues. Germline lookup yields CDR1 SGHDT and CDR2 YYEEEE. V was cut by 1 base and J by 0 bases, with 11 bases left in between.

This chain joins TRBV19 and TRBJ2-2; 8 nucleotides agree with TRBD1. CDR1 is LNHDA, CDR2 SQIVND, per germline (reference sequence). V lost 6 bases to trimming and J lost 6 bases; unmatched junction nucleotides: 12. The CDR3 sequence is 16 residues long. In DNA, the CDR3 is TGTGCCAGTAGGAGAGAGGGGAACAGGGGGGCCGGGGAGCTGTTTTTT. This encodes CASRREGNRGAGELFF.

This clone is a singleton in its sample. The genes are TRBV18 and TRBJ1-3; the D is unclear. Trimming shortened V by 2 bases and J by 0 bases, and 2 bases separated the two germline ends. CDR1 and CDR2 (germline): KGHSH, LQKENI. The CDR3 spans 13 residues. The chain's CDR3 is CASSPSSGNTIYF. The DNA for the CDR3 is TGTGCCAGCTCACCAAGCTCTGGAAACACCATATATTTT.

This rearrangement joins TRBV2 to TRBJ2-3; 13 nucleotides agree with TRBD2. V was clipped by 7 bases and J by 3 bases; unmatched bases: 7. Germline CDR1 is SNHLY and CDR2 is FYNNEI. The CDR3 extends over 16 amino acids. CDR3: CASTPGLAGSTDTQYF. DNA of the CDR3: TGTGCCAGCACTCCGGGACTAGCGGGAAGTACAGATACGCAGTATTTT.

The chain employs TRBV11-2 and TRBJ1-2; D is perhaps TRBD1 (5 bases). V was cut by 6 bases and J by 4 bases, with 12 bases left in between. CDR1 and CDR2 (germline): SGHAT, FQNNGV. The CDR3 is made up of 13 amino acids. In nucleotides, the CDR3 is TGTGCCAGCAGTAACCAGGGCGGCTATGGCTACACCTTC. It encodes CASSNQGGYGYTF.

The J gene is TRBJ1-1, the V gene TRBV28, with D possibly matching TRBD1 (5 bases). Trimming took 8 bases from V and 4 from J, leaving 32 bases between them. From germline, CDR1 is MDHEN and CDR2 SYDVKM. The CDR3 is made up of 19 amino acids. The CDR3 region is CASVGVAPLGGELSTEAFF. Here the CDR3 DNA reads TGTGCCAGCGTAGGGGTAGCGCCTTTGGGGGGGGAGCTAAGCACTGAAGCTTTCTTT.

The chain recombines TRBV15 with TRBJ1-5, with 7 bases fitting TRBD1. The CDR3 runs 18 residues. Germline V gene lookup returns CDR1 LNHNV and CDR2 YYDKDF (reference sequence). The junction had 17 bases not matched to a gene; V was cut back by 5 bases and J by 4 bases. The CDR3 DNA reads TGTGCCACCAGCTTTCGTCGACAGGGAGTACTGTTAAATCAGCCCCAGCATTTT. Its translation is CATSFRRQGVLLNQPQHF.

The chain carries TRBV18 and TRBJ1-3; unclear D gene. This CDR3 is 17 amino acids long. V was pared by 3 bases and J by 4 bases, with 19 bases between. Germline CDR1 KGHSH, CDR2 LQKENI. CDR3 region: CASSPFQRKLKGNTIYF. DNA for the CDR3: TGTGCCAGCTCACCCTTCCAAAGGAAGCTAAAGGGAAACACCATATATTTT.

The V call is TRBV5-5, the J call TRBJ2-5; TRBD2 agrees at 12 bases. This CDR3 is built from 15 residues. V gave up 2 bases and J gave up 5 bases; unmatched junction bases: 4. Germline V CDR1 and CDR2: SGHKS, YYEKEE (reference sequence). The CDR3 DNA follows: TGTGCCAGCAGCTTCCGACTAGCGGGAGTTGAGACCCAGTACTTC. It codes for CASSFRLAGVETQYF.

The genes are TRBV28 and TRBJ1-2; 7 bases match TRBD1. Germline-derived CDR1 and CDR2 are MDHEN and SYDVKM. The V gene end was trimmed by 3 bases and the J gene end by 4 bases; junction bases not matched to a gene: 5. There are 14 residues in the CDR3. The CDR3 DNA reads as TGTGCCAGCAGTTTGGGACAGATTGGCTATGGCTACACCTTC. Translated: CASSLGQIGYGYTF.

The V call is TRBV6-1, the J call TRBJ1-2, with D uncertain. Germline CDR1 MNHNS, CDR2 SASEGT. V lost 6 bases to trimming and J lost 2 bases, with 13 bases between them. The CDR3 spans 14 residues. This chain's CDR3 is CASRPATGNYGYTF. The CDR3 nucleotides are TGTGCCAGCAGACCGGCGACGGGCAACTATGGCTACACCTTC.

The rearrangement uses TRBV27 and TRBJ1-4; D is unresolved. The CDR3 spans 14 residues. V lost 3 bases to trimming and J lost 7 bases, with 12 bases between them. Germline CDR1 and CDR2: MNHEY and SMNVEV (reference sequence). In DNA, the CDR3 is TGTGCCAGCAGTTTGGGCGCCCGTGGTGAAAAACTGTTTTTT. Encoded protein: CASSLGARGEKLFF.

As for this clone: The identical CDR3 is also encoded by other nucleotide sequences in the sample. This chain connects TRBV6-6 to TRBJ2-3; D is undetermined. The V end lost 5 bases, the J end lost 5 bases, and 5 bases lay between the germline ends. CDR1 and CDR2 from the germline V gene are MNHNY and SVGAGI (reference sequence). This CDR3 has 11 residues. The CDR3 loop reads CASSALDTQYF. The CDR3 nucleotides read TGTGCCAGCAGTGCGCTAGATACGCAGTATTTT.

The CDR3 DNA reads TGTGCCAGCAGTCTAACAGGGGGCTACGAGCAGTACTTC. It specifies CASSLTGGYEQYF. The rearrangement joins TRBV28 to TRBJ2-7; 8 positions agree with TRBD1. Germline V CDR1 and CDR2: MDHEN, SYDVKM. V lost 5 bases to trimming and J lost 3 bases; unmatched junction nucleotides: 3. The CDR3 totals 13 residues. Together with reference TRBV28 and TRBJ2-7, the CDR3 gives the full variable domain: DVKVTQSSRYLVKRTGEKVFLECVQDMDHENMFWYRQDPGLGLRLIYFSYDVKMKEKGDIPEGYSVSREKKERFSLILESASTNQTSMYLCASSLTGGYEQYFGPGTRLTVT.

The J gene is TRBJ2-2, the V gene TRBV18; 11 bases map to TRBD1. The CDR3 is 15 residues long. V was clipped by 3 bases and J by 5 bases; unmatched bases: 2. Germline V CDR1 and CDR2: KGHSH, LQKENI. The CDR3 DNA is TGTGCCAGCTCACCTGGACAGGGGGCGACCGGGGAGCTGTTTTTT. Amino acid sequence: CASSPGQGATGELFF.

Note on this clone: This same CDR3 is encoded by further DNA sequences in the sample. This rearrangement joins TRBV2 to TRBJ2-2; 11 bases fit TRBD1. Germline trimming cut 3 bases from V and 4 bases from J; bases unmatched to any gene: 1. The germline V gene has CDR1 SNHLY and CDR2 FYNNEI. The CDR3 is made up of 15 amino acids. The CDR3 region has the DNA TGTGCCAGCAGTGAGGGACAGGGGGGCACCGGGGAGCTGTTTTTT. It codes for CASSEGQGGTGELFF. The full variable domain, rest sourced from reference TRBV2 and TRBJ2-2, is EPEVTQTPSHQVTQMGQEVILRCVPISNHLYFYWYRQILGQKVEFLVSFYNNEISEKSEIFDDQFSVERPDGSNFTLKIRSTKLEDSAMYFCASSEGQGGTGELFFGEGSRLTVL.

The chain uses TRBV7-9 and TRBJ2-7; D is perhaps TRBD1 or TRBD2 (5 bases each). V shed 3 bases and J shed 3 bases, with 9 bases lying between them. This CDR3 region has 13 residues. Germline V lookup: CDR1 SEHNR, CDR2 FQNEAQ (reference sequence). CDR3 amino acids: CASSFSGGYEQYF. CDR3 coding DNA: TGTGCCAGCAGCTTTTCTGGGGGCTACGAGCAGTACTTC.

V usage is TRBV11-3 and J usage is TRBJ2-7; D unclear. Germline values: CDR1 SGHNT, CDR2 YENEEA. Between the trimmed V and J ends, which lost 5 bases and 0 bases, there was a span of 11 bases. The CDR3 extends over 14 amino acids. The CDR3 nucleotides are TGTGCCAGCAGCGCAGGCTCGAGCTCCTACGAGCAGTACTTC. Its translation is CASSAGSSSYEQYF.

The chain is built from TRBV19 and TRBJ2-1; 7 bases are a match to TRBD1. The CDR3 is 13 residues long. Germline values: CDR1 LNHDA, CDR2 SQIVND (reference sequence). Trimming removed 7 bases from V and 10 bases from J; junction bases left unmatched: 10. The CDR3 bases are TGTGCCAGTATCCCGACAGGGACGAGGGAGCAGTTCTTC. Translation: CASIPTGTREQFF. The full variable domain, rest sourced from reference TRBV19 and TRBJ2-1, is DGGITQSPKYLFRKEGQNVTLSCEQNLNHDAMYWYRQDPGQGLRLIYYSQIVNDFQKGDIAEGYSVSREKKESFPLTVTSAQKNPTAFYLCASIPTGTREQFFGPGTRLTVL.

This chain joins TRBV6-5 and TRBJ1-2; D gene unclear. The V gene lost 5 bases and the J gene lost 4 bases, with 11 bases spanning the gap. Per the germline V gene, CDR1 is MNHEY and CDR2 is SVGAGI. The CDR3 length is 13 residues. As DNA, the CDR3 is TGTGCCAGCAGTGGCCATATAAGCTATGGCTACACCTTC. Translated: CASSGHISYGYTF.

The chain uses TRBV6-1 and TRBJ2-1; 12 bases line up with TRBD2. Per the germline V gene, CDR1 is MNHNS and CDR2 is SASEGT. This CDR3 has 15 residues. The V gene end was trimmed by 7 bases and the J gene end by 15 bases; junction bases not matched to a gene: 16. CDR3 residues: CASTDGTSGPERMFF. CDR3 DNA sequence: TGTGCCAGCACTGATGGGACTAGCGGGCCGGAAAGGATGTTCTTC.

This CDR3 is CAWGGVTEAFF. The DNA of the CDR3 is TGTGCCTGGGGGGGGGTCACTGAAGCTTTCTTT. The V gene is TRBV30, the J gene TRBJ1-1, with D tentatively TRBD1 (5 bases). Germline CDR1 is GTSNPN and CDR2 is SVGIG (reference sequence). This CDR3 has 11 residues. The V gene lost 5 bases and the J gene lost 4 bases, with 8 bases spanning the gap.

The rearrangement links TRBV9 to TRBJ2-7, with a tentative D call TRBD2 (6 bases). V was pared by 0 bases and J by 4 bases, with 14 bases between. From germline, CDR1 is SGDLS and CDR2 YYNGEE. The CDR3 contains 15 residues. The DNA of the CDR3 is TGTGCCAGCAGCGTAGACGGGGGAGGTGGGTACGAGCAGTACTTC. It yields the protein CASSVDGGGGYEQYF.